Listed below are T cell receptor beta chains from one sample, sequenced in a study of post-analysis software for immune sequencing data. TCRdb reanalysed the PCR reads using MiXCR and keeps one entry per CDR3 protein. The repertoire holds about half a million distinct CDR3 sequences, with 30% to 40% as singletons. The specimen was blood. The receptors shown here come from a girl aged 2-17 years with multiple sclerosis. CDR3s include the opening cysteine and the closing phenylalanine or tryptophan. Fields, in order: J gene, CDR3 length, D gene, clone size, V gene, CDR3 DNA, CDR3 protein. The D gene is left open where the match is weak. Expanded clones are given a class, and other clones once, few, many or no size at all.

TRBJ1-5 | 16 | TRBD1 | few | TRBV20-1 | TGCAGTGCTAGAGCCCCAGACAGGGGAGGCTATCCGCCCCAGCATTTT | CSARAPDRGGYPPQHF
TRBJ1-1 | 17 | TRBD1 | NA | TRBV20-1 | TGCAGTGCTAGAGAAGGGGCGGGAGGGGGCCTCAAAACTGAAGCTTTCTTT | CSAREGAGGGLKTEAFF
TRBJ2-5 | 12 | NA | NA | TRBV10-3 | TGTGCCATAGGACGGTTCCAAGAGACCCAGTACTTC | CAIGRFQETQYF
TRBJ2-3 | 14 | NA | NA | TRBV5-1 | TGCGCCAGCAGCTTGGACCGGGTCCAGGATACGCAGTATTTT | CASSLDRVQDTQYF
TRBJ1-4 | 13 | NA | few | TRBV7-9 | TGTGCCAGCAGCCCAGACAGCAATGAAAAACTGTTTTTT | CASSPDSNEKLFF
TRBJ2-6 | 19 | NA | NA | TRBV20-1 | TGCAGTGCTAGAGATCTCAGATCTTGGGGGCGGCATGGGGCCAACGTCCTGACTTTC | CSARDLRSWGRHGANVLTF
TRBJ2-7 | 14 | TRBD1 | NA | TRBV7-9 | TGTGCCTGCAGCTTCTGGGACAGGGCCCACGAGCAGTACTTC | CACSFWDRAHEQYF
TRBJ2-1 | 17 | NA | NA | TRBV3-1 | TGTGCCAGCAGCCAAGATATTTTAGGGGGTGGGAACAATGAGCAGTTCTTC | CASSQDILGGGNNEQFF
TRBJ1-1 | 12 | NA | few | TRBV7-8 | TGTGCCAGCAGCTTAGTTTCCCAGCTAGCTTTCTTT | CASSLVSQLAFF
TRBJ2-3 | 12 | TRBD2 | few | TRBV20-1 | TGTGGGGGGGGAGTGGGGGCAGATACGCAGTATTTT | CGGGVGADTQYF
TRBJ2-3 | 15 | TRBD2 | few | TRBV9 | TGTGCCAGCAGCGAACTAGCGGGGGGCACAGATACGCAGTATTTT | CASSELAGGTDTQYF
TRBJ2-5 | 14 | NA | NA | TRBV7-2 | TGTGCCAGCAGGCAGACAGGTCTAGCAGAGACCCAGTACTTC | CASRQTGLAETQYF
TRBJ2-7 | 15 | TRBD1 | few | TRBV20-1 | TGCAGTGCTAGAGATCGCAGGGGGCGCACCTACGAGCAGTACTTC | CSARDRRGRTYEQYF
TRBJ1-2 | 14 | NA | NA | TRBV2 | TGTGCCAGCAAAGAAGTCGGAGGCCCCGGCGGCTACACCTTC | CASKEVGGPGGYTF
TRBJ1-5 | 15 | NA | NA | TRBV4-2 | TGTGCCAGCAGCCAGACCCTAGGAAGCAATCAGCCCCAGCATTTT | CASSQTLGSNQPQHF
TRBJ2-6 | 15 | NA | few | TRBV6-5 | TGTGCCAGCACTTGGGGGAGCTCTGGGGCCAACGTCCTGACTTTC | CASTWGSSGANVLTF
TRBJ1-2 | 14 | TRBD1 | few | TRBV7-9 | TGTGCCAGCAGCTTAGCGGGACAGGGGGATGGCTACACCTTC | CASSLAGQGDGYTF
TRBJ2-5 | 15 | NA | NA | TRBV7-9 | TGTGCCAGCAGCTTAAAGTCTAGCCGGGTGGAGACCCTGTACTTC | CASSLKSSRVETLYF
TRBJ2-5 | 16 | TRBD2 | NA | TRBV3-1 | TGTGCCAGCAGCCCTCACGGCGGGGGGGCTCTGGAGACCCAGTACTTC | CASSPHGGGALETQYF
TRBJ2-1 | 14 | TRBD1 | NA | TRBV7-9 | TGTGCCACCCCGTCCGGGACAGGGGACAATGAGCAGTTTTTC | CATPSGTGDNEQFF
TRBJ2-5 | 16 | TRBD2 | NA | TRBV7-9 | TGTGCCAGCAGCACTTCTAGCTCGGGGGGACAAGAGACCCAGTACTTC | CASSTSSSGGQETQYF
TRBJ1-1 | 13 | NA | NA | TRBV29-1 | TGCAGCGTCCAGGGAGCAGGTAGGACTGAAGCTTTCTTT | CSVQGAGRTEAFF
TRBJ2-1 | 16 | TRBD2 | few | TRBV5-1 | TGCGCCAGCAGCTCTAGCGGGGGGGCTCATTCCGATGAGCAGTTCTTC | CASSSSGGAHSDEQFF
TRBJ2-4 | 16 | TRBD1 | NA | TRBV5-6 | TGTGCCAGCAGCTTCGGGACAGACATAGCCAAAAACATTCAGTACTTC | CASSFGTDIAKNIQYF
TRBJ1-2 | 12 | NA | NA | TRBV7-9 | TGTGCCAGCAGCTTCCCCGGAGCTGGCTACACCTTC | CASSFPGAGYTF
TRBJ2-7 | 15 | NA | NA | TRBV5-1 | TGCGCCAGCAGCTTGGGGGCAAACTACCCCTACGAGCAGTACTTC | CASSLGANYPYEQYF
TRBJ2-2 | 16 | TRBD2 | once | TRBV5-1 | TGCGCCAGCAGCTTGGCCCTAGCGGGGGGCACCGGGGAGCTGTTTTTT | CASSLALAGGTGELFF
TRBJ1-1 | 14 | NA | NA | TRBV20-1 | TGCAGTGCTAGGTGGCAGGTTAAGAACACTGAAGCTTTCTTT | CSARWQVKNTEAFF
TRBJ2-1 | 15 | NA | few | TRBV7-3 | TGTGCCAGCAGCTCCTCCGGGAATCCTCGCAATGAGCAGTTCTTC | CASSSSGNPRNEQFF
TRBJ1-5 | 15 | NA | NA | TRBV20-1 | TGCAGTGTTCCCAGTTCGGCAGGGGAATGGCAGCCCCAGCATTTT | CSVPSSAGEWQPQHF
TRBJ1-1 | 13 | NA | few | TRBV29-1 | TGCAGCGTTCAGAGGGGCCTGAACACTGAAGCTTTCTTT | CSVQRGLNTEAFF
TRBJ1-2 | 14 | NA | NA | TRBV6-5 | TGTGCCAGCACCTCGGGCGGATGGGACTATGGCTACACCTTC | CASTSGGWDYGYTF
TRBJ2-6 | 16 | NA | few | TRBV12-3/TRBV12-4 | TGTGCCAGCAGTTTAGATGGCAGACCTGGGGCCAACGTCCTGACTTTC | CASSLDGRPGANVLTF
TRBJ2-7 | 15 | TRBD1 | once | TRBV7-9 | TGTGCCAGCAGTCGAGGACAGGGGGTAGCGAGAGAGCAGTACTTC | CASSRGQGVAREQYF
TRBJ2-5 | 16 | NA | many | TRBV12-3/TRBV12-4 | TGTGCCAGCAGTTTAAACCCGGACGAGAACCAAGAGACCCAGTACTTC | CASSLNPDENQETQYF
TRBJ1-5 | 12 | NA | NA | TRBV6-1 | TGTGCCAGCGGGTTTAGCAATCAGCCCCAGCATTTT | CASGFSNQPQHF
TRBJ2-2 | 16 | NA | few | TRBV12-3/TRBV12-4 | TGTGCCAGTAGTTTAGATGCAGGGTCGGGCACCGGGGAGCTGTTTTTT | CASSLDAGSGTGELFF
TRBJ2-1 | 14 | NA | NA | TRBV29-1 | TGCAGCGTTGTTAAGCGGGTCTCCTACAATGAGCAGTTCTTC | CSVVKRVSYNEQFF
TRBJ1-6 | 14 | TRBD1 | NA | TRBV5-1 | TGCGCCAGCAGCTTGGGACAGGGGACTTCACCCCTCCACTTT | CASSLGQGTSPLHF